A selection of T cell receptor beta chains follows, all from one sample in a study of T cells in narcolepsy. Generated by immunoSEQ multiplex PCR, the TCRdb table keeps only in-frame clones and is missing some. The sample carries some 30,000 clones, more than 75% recorded once. The specimen sequenced was CD45RA- memory CD4+ T cells from PBMCs. The receptors here all came from a human donor with narcolepsy. The CDR3 runs from the conserved cysteine through the conserved F or W. D genes are given only for firm matches. Some rows have no size entry. The others give once, few or many, or a class for an expanded clone.

size	D	V	J	CDR3	DNA
NA	NA	TRBV27	TRBJ2-7	CASSENSYEQYF	TGTGCCAGCAGCGAGAACTCCTACGAGCAGTACTTC
NA	TRBD1	TRBV6-5	TRBJ2-3	CASFPSDRGTDTQYF	TGTGCCAGTTTCCCATCGGACAGGGGCACAGATACGCAGTATTTT
NA	TRBD1	TRBV19	TRBJ1-2	CASSPQGVDNYGYTF	TGTGCCAGTAGTCCTCAGGGGGTAGACAACTATGGCTACACCTTC
NA	TRBD1	TRBV30	TRBJ1-1	CAHSAGQKNTEAFF	TGTGCCCACTCAGCGGGACAGAAGAACACTGAAGCTTTCTTT
NA	NA	TRBV5-1	TRBJ1-5	CASSLSPGQNNQPQHF	TGCGCCAGCAGCTTAAGCCCTGGACAAAACAATCAGCCCCAGCATTTT
NA	NA	TRBV19	TRBJ2-2	CASGGLVGSGTGELFF	TGTGCCAGTGGGGGTTTGGTTGGGAGTGGCACCGGGGAGCTGTTTTTT
once	NA	TRBV14	TRBJ1-6	CASSQGGSSYNSPLHF	TGTGCCAGCAGCCAGGGGGGGAGCTCCTATAATTCACCCCTCCACTTT
few	TRBD2	TRBV7-9	TRBJ2-2	CASSLGPGLAGDGELFF	TGTGCCAGCAGCCTCGGACCTGGCCTAGCGGGAGACGGGGAGCTGTTTTTT
NA	NA	TRBV2	TRBJ2-1	CASSGGANEQFF	TGTGCCAGCAGTGGCGGGGCGAATGAGCAGTTCTTC
NA	TRBD1	TRBV6-5	TRBJ1-2	CASSIQGAQYYGYTF	TGTGCCAGCAGTATACAGGGGGCACAGTACTATGGCTACACCTTC
once	TRBD2	TRBV5-4	TRBJ2-5	CASSRLAGGRETQYF	TGTGCCAGCAGCCGACTAGCGGGAGGACGGGAGACCCAGTACTTC
NA	TRBD2	TRBV7-9	TRBJ2-5	CASREAGAETQYF	TGTGCCAGTCGGGAAGCGGGAGCTGAGACCCAGTACTTC
NA	TRBD2	TRBV7-2	TRBJ2-5	CASSSNNLAAETQYF	TGTGCCAGCAGCTCCAACAACCTAGCGGCAGAGACCCAGTACTTC
NA	NA	TRBV7-8	TRBJ1-2	CASSPKIPGRHGYTF	TGTGCCAGCAGCCCAAAGATCCCGGGCCGGCATGGCTACACCTTC
NA	NA	TRBV30	TRBJ1-3	CAWSVGTGNTIYF	TGTGCCTGGAGTGTGGGGACTGGAAACACCATATATTTT
NA	NA	TRBV7-2	TRBJ2-1	CASSVSLVNEQFF	TGTGCCAGCAGCGTTTCTCTAGTGAATGAGCAGTTCTTC
NA	NA	TRBV19	TRBJ1-5	CASSIDSSRAPQPQHF	TGTGCCAGTAGTATAGATAGCAGCAGGGCTCCTCAGCCCCAGCATTTT
NA	NA	TRBV6-5	TRBJ1-2	CASAMRSYGYTF	TGTGCCAGCGCTATGAGGAGTTATGGCTACACCTTC
NA	NA	TRBV29-1	TRBJ2-7	CSVVSQALTAQYF	TGCAGCGTTGTTTCCCAGGCCCTTACCGCGCAGTACTTC
once	NA	TRBV19	TRBJ2-6	CASSNEGIHVLTF	TGTGCCAGTAGTAACGAAGGGATCCACGTCCTGACTTTC
once	NA	TRBV4-3	TRBJ2-7	CASSQVKGGSEQYF	TGCGCCAGCAGCCAAGTTAAGGGCGGCAGCGAGCAGTACTTC
NA	NA	TRBV5-6	TRBJ2-5	CASSPRPYQETQYF	TGTGCCAGCAGCCCCCGGCCGTACCAAGAGACCCAGTACTTC
NA	NA	TRBV2	TRBJ2-2	CASTSEKVYTGELFF	TGTGCCAGCACTAGCGAAAAAGTATACACCGGGGAGCTGTTTTTT
few	NA	TRBV5-4	TRBJ2-7	CASSQTGLKDEQYF	TGTGCCAGCAGCCAAACAGGCCTGAAGGACGAGCAGTACTTC